Below, one TCR beta chain is given with its context. The CDR3 covers 17 residues. V trimming: 3 bases; J trimming: 0 bases; junction bases outside the gene matches: 5. The germline gives CDR1 MDHEN, CDR2 SYDVKM. TCRdb's table, derived via immunoSEQ multiplex PCR, lists solely in-frame clones and lacks some. The sample yields thousands of clones, about 73% seen once. The data were obtained in a study of blood T cell repertoires in COVID-19. Overall study: In each case, the material was cDNA or gDNA derived from T cells, B-cell-depleted T cells, or PBMCs.

This chain uses TRBV28 with TRBJ2-7; 13 bases are a match to TRBD2. The clonotype comes from a human donor in a cohort sampled during active COVID-19. The sequenced material came from peripheral blood. The CDR3 sequence: CASSFQGLAGSSYEQYF. CDR3 in DNA: TGTGCCAGCAGTTTTCAGGGACTAGCGGGAAGCTCCTACGAGCAGTACTTC.